This TCR beta chain was recovered during a study of T-cell memory formation after mild COVID-19. TCRdb passed the 5' RACE reads through MiXCR, listing each CDR3 protein once. The sample records under 300,000 distinct CDR3 sequences, around 16% being singletons. The CDR3 has 16 residues. Trimming took 4 bases from V and 0 from J; bases not matched to a gene: 6. This clonotype was seen more than once but under ten times. V and J are TRBV12-3 or TRBV12-4 and TRBJ2-5, with 9 bases fitting TRBD2. Sample: PBMCs or a T cell subset sorted from them (not recorded which). The receptor was derived from a young man who had mild COVID-19 (a few samples of this study predate the infection). Cell type and time point are not known. DNA for the CDR3: TGTGCCAGCAGTTCCCTGGGGACTAGCTACCAAGAGACCCAGTACTTC. Translating gives CASSSLGTSYQETQYF.